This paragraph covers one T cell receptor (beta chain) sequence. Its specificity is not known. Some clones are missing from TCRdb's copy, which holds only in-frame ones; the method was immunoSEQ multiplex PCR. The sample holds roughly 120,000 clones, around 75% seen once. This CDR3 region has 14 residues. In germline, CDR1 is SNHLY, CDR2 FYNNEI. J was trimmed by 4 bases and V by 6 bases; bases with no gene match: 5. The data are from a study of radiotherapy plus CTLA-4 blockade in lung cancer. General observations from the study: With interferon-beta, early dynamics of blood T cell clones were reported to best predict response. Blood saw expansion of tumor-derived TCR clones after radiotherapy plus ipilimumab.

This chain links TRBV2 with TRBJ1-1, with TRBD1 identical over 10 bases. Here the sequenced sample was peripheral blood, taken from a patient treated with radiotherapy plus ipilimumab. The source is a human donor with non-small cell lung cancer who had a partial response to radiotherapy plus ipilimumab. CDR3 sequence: CASSGGQGSTEAFF. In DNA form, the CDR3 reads TGTGCCAGCAGCGGGGGACAGGGGAGCACTGAAGCTTTCTTT.